The entry that follows covers one TCR beta chain sequence. The antigen remains undetermined. This record belongs to a study of cytomegalovirus exposure and HLA in healthy donors. Broader study findings: Investigators reported approximately 150 TCR beta chains as tied to cytomegalovirus.

Trimming took 5 bases from V and 11 from J, leaving 20 bases between them. The CDR3 covers 14 residues. Per the germline V gene, CDR1 is SGHVS and CDR2 is FNYEAQ. Both 60 Vbeta primers and 13 Jbeta primers went into the PCR. Libraries were prepared by immunoSEQ multiplex PCR; TCRdb keeps only in-frame clonotypes and omits some of them. The sample records roughly 190,000 clones, roughly 73% being singletons. This chain links TRBV7-6 with TRBJ2-3; D may be TRBD2 (6 bases). The TCR comes from a woman aged 30 to 39 in good health and CMV-seronegative. The specimen sequenced was PBMCs. The CDR3 reads CASSPTGERVMQYF. The CDR3 coding sequence is TGTGCCAGCAGCCCGACCGGGGAGCGGGTAATGCAGTATTTT.